The clone carrying this TCR beta chain was recorded a few times. The antigen remains unidentified. This sample was taken from a study of T-cell memory formation after mild COVID-19. Study-level findings and limits: Pre-infection memory carried some responding clones, suggesting that cross-reactive memory joined. Shrinking CD4+ clones were chiefly CM and EM; CD8+ ones were chiefly EMRA.

TCRdb itself ran the 5' RACE reads through MiXCR, one entry per CDR3 protein. This sample yields roughly 260,000 distinct CDR3 sequences, of which around 17% are seen a single time; 3.5% belongs to the top ten. CDR3 size: 11 residues. Germline lookup yields CDR1 MNHEY and CDR2 SVGEGT. V dropped 11 bases and J dropped 0 bases, with 5 bases sitting between them. Input material: PBMCs or a T cell subset sorted from them (not recorded which). The genes are TRBV6-2 or TRBV6-3 and TRBJ1-3; D is uncertain. The TCR sequence derives from a man younger than 35 who had mild COVID-19 (a few samples of this study predate the infection). Cell type and time point are not known. In DNA, the CDR3 is TGTGCCGTCCGCTCTGGAAACACCATATATTTT. Its translation is CAVRSGNTIYF.